These T cell receptor beta chains were read from a single sample in a study of technical replicates of blood from several donors. Profiling relied on immunoSEQ multiplex PCR, and the TCRdb table lists in-frame clones only, not all of them. The table shows 59,000 or so clones, with 90% to 95% occurring only once. Sequencing used PBMCs. The receptor set was obtained from a human donor in good health. Some clones in this sample may be carry-over from other donors' samples. Both conserved end residues are part of each CDR3. The order of the fields is clone size, CDR3 length, J gene, V gene, D gene, CDR3 protein, CDR3 DNA. The D gene is left open where the match is weak. Not every row has a clone size; where given, it reads once, few, many or a size class.

- | 14 | TRBJ2-1 | TRBV5-1 | TRBD2 | CASQLAGGVNEQFF | TGCGCCAGCCAACTCGCGGGGGGGGTCAATGAGCAGTTCTTC
- | 13 | TRBJ1-1 | TRBV4-1 | - | CASTLGQNTEAFF | TGCGCCAGCACACTTGGGCAGAACACTGAAGCTTTCTTT
- | 13 | TRBJ1-4 | TRBV7-8 | - | CASSPGFYEKLFF | TGTGCCAGCAGCCCAGGGTTTTACGAAAAACTGTTTTTT
- | 11 | TRBJ2-3 | TRBV7-2 | TRBD2 | CASSSGGTQYF | TGTGCCAGCAGCTCGGGAGGTACGCAGTATTTT
- | 16 | TRBJ2-2 | TRBV25-1 | TRBD1 | CASSGRTGGAGGELFF | TGTGCCAGCAGTGGCAGGACAGGGGGCGCAGGCGGGGAGCTGTTTTTT
- | 12 | TRBJ1-6 | TRBV25-1 | - | CASSEYYSPLHF | TGTGCCAGCAGTGAATACTATTCACCCCTCCACTTT
- | 13 | TRBJ1-2 | TRBV27 | TRBD1 | CASSFQGDYGYTF | TGTGCCAGCAGTTTTCAGGGGGACTATGGCTACACCTTC
- | 18 | TRBJ2-3 | TRBV11-1 | TRBD1 | CASSPPTGAPSPTDTQYF | TGTGCCAGCAGCCCGCCGACAGGGGCTCCCTCACCCACAGATACGCAGTATTTT
- | 14 | TRBJ1-1 | TRBV28 | - | CASSASERWTEAFF | TGTGCCAGCAGTGCTTCAGAAAGATGGACTGAAGCTTTCTTT
medium-sized | 15 | TRBJ2-7 | TRBV13 | - | CASTLGPTGEYEQYF | TGTGCCAGCACCTTAGGGCCTACGGGAGAGTACGAGCAGTACTTC
- | 15 | TRBJ2-7 | TRBV5-5 | TRBD2 | CASSRRVAGAYEQYF | TGTGCCAGCAGCCGGAGGGTAGCGGGGGCCTACGAGCAGTACTTC
- | 18 | TRBJ2-3 | TRBV4-2 | TRBD2 | CASSQQPTSGVSTDTQYF | TGTGCCAGCAGCCAACAACCGACTAGCGGGGTAAGCACAGATACGCAGTATTTT
- | 15 | TRBJ1-4 | TRBV2 | - | CASTVSRGANEKLFF | TGTGCCAGCACCGTCTCACGGGGTGCTAATGAAAAACTGTTTTTT
- | 16 | TRBJ1-2 | TRBV9 | - | CASSVARVPTNYGYTF | TGTGCCAGCAGCGTAGCCAGGGTACCGACTAACTATGGCTACACCTTC
once | 19 | TRBJ2-1 | TRBV15 | TRBD1 | CATSSPGQGSLWSYNEQFF | TGTGCCACCAGCAGCCCGGGACAGGGGTCCTTATGGTCCTACAATGAGCAGTTCTTC
- | 15 | TRBJ1-2 | TRBV6-1 | TRBD1 | CAAVWGSGTGYGYTF | TGTGCCGCGGTCTGGGGATCCGGGACAGGTTATGGCTACACCTTC
- | 21 | TRBJ2-1 | TRBV5-3 | TRBD2 | CARSLQQGPGLAPSSYNEQFF | TGTGCCAGAAGCTTACAACAGGGTCCGGGACTAGCGCCTAGCTCCTACAATGAGCAGTTCTTC
- | 15 | TRBJ2-7 | TRBV5-4 | TRBD2 | CASSFGGGTSYEQYF | TGTGCCAGCAGTTTTGGGGGGGGAACGTCCTACGAGCAGTACTTC
- | 17 | TRBJ2-1 | TRBV30 | - | CAWSASMGGVSYNEQFF | TGTGCCTGGAGTGCCAGTATGGGCGGGGTCTCCTACAATGAGCAGTTCTTC
- | 12 | TRBJ1-1 | TRBV10-3 | - | CAIKRGDTEAFF | TGTGCCATTAAGCGGGGAGACACTGAAGCTTTCTTT
- | 15 | TRBJ1-6 | TRBV19 | - | CASDVGSSYNSPLHF | TGTGCCAGCGATGTGGGGAGCTCCTATAATTCACCCCTCCACTTT
few | 15 | TRBJ1-4 | TRBV4-1 | TRBD1 | CASSQSGQENEKLFF | TGCGCCAGCAGCCAATCCGGACAGGAGAATGAAAAACTGTTTTTT
- | 16 | TRBJ1-5 | TRBV19 | - | CASTPPRGQGLQPQHF | TGTGCCAGTACCCCCCCAAGGGGTCAGGGGCTTCAGCCCCAGCATTTT
- | 12 | TRBJ1-1 | TRBV2 | - | CASDTQNTEAFF | TGTGCCAGCGACACACAGAACACTGAAGCTTTCTTT
- | 15 | TRBJ2-1 | TRBV5-1 | - | CASSELGGMYNEQFF | TGCGCCAGCAGCGAGTTGGGGGGAATGTACAATGAGCAGTTCTTC
- | 15 | TRBJ2-7 | TRBV7-9 | TRBD2 | CASSPGQAGAYEQYF | TGTGCCAGCAGCCCGGGGCAAGCGGGAGCGTACGAGCAGTACTTC
- | 13 | TRBJ2-2 | TRBV6-6 | - | CASRSSGPGELFF | TGTGCCAGCAGAAGCAGCGGGCCCGGGGAGCTGTTTTTT
- | 17 | TRBJ2-3 | TRBV13 | - | CASSFTDTGKDTDTQYF | TGTGCCAGCAGCTTCACTGACACAGGAAAAGACACAGATACGCAGTATTTT
- | 14 | TRBJ1-5 | TRBV2 | - | CASSLIGGNQPQHF | TGTGCCAGCAGCCTCATAGGGGGCAATCAGCCCCAGCATTTT
- | 16 | TRBJ2-7 | TRBV7-2 | TRBD1 | CASSNDWTGLSYEQYF | TGTGCCAGCAGCAACGACTGGACAGGGCTTTCCTACGAGCAGTACTTC
- | 17 | TRBJ2-2 | TRBV14 | TRBD2 | CASSQDEVAGGPGELFF | TGTGCCAGCAGCCAAGATGAGGTAGCGGGGGGGCCCGGGGAGCTGTTTTTT
once | 15 | TRBJ2-5 | TRBV5-1 | TRBD1 | CASSTQVRGPETQYF | TGCGCCAGCAGCACGCAGGTCAGGGGGCCCGAGACCCAGTACTTC
few | 18 | TRBJ2-3 | TRBV7-3 | TRBD2 | CASSLTAASGTTTDTQYF | TGTGCCAGCAGCTTAACGGCGGCTAGCGGAACCACCACAGATACGCAGTATTTT
- | 13 | TRBJ2-7 | TRBV6-5 | - | CASRPYSSYEQYF | TGTGCCAGCAGACCCTACAGCTCCTACGAGCAGTACTTC
- | 14 | TRBJ1-1 | TRBV5-4 | - | CASSFGGMNTEAFF | TGTGCCAGCAGCTTTGGGGGGATGAACACTGAAGCTTTCTTT
- | 16 | TRBJ1-4 | TRBV7-2 | - | CASSLNPVGPNEKLFF | TGTGCCAGCAGCTTAAACCCCGTTGGGCCTAATGAAAAACTGTTTTTT
- | 15 | TRBJ1-5 | TRBV19 | - | CASSGWTVTDQPQHF | TGTGCCAGTAGTGGATGGACAGTGACAGATCAGCCCCAGCATTTT
- | 13 | TRBJ1-2 | TRBV18 | - | CVTAGGIDGGYTF | TGTGTCACGGCGGGAGGCATCGATGGGGGCTACACCTTC
- | 13 | TRBJ1-2 | TRBV12-5 | - | CASGSVGGPGYTF | TGTGCTAGTGGTTCCGTGGGGGGACCTGGCTACACCTTC
- | 14 | TRBJ2-7 | TRBV27 | - | CASSPQVPPYEQYF | TGTGCCAGCAGTCCCCAGGTTCCGCCCTACGAGCAGTACTTC
- | 13 | TRBJ1-1 | TRBV7-9 | - | CASSLEGLSEAFF | TGTGCCAGCAGCTTAGAGGGGTTGAGTGAAGCTTTCTTT
- | 15 | TRBJ2-7 | TRBV11-2 | TRBD1 | CASSLGQGATYEQYF | TGTGCCAGCAGCTTAGGACAGGGGGCGACCTACGAGCAGTACTTC
- | 15 | TRBJ1-6 | TRBV30 | - | CAWSVQGGGGSPLHF | TGTGCCTGGAGTGTACAGGGTGGGGGCGGTTCACCCCTCCACTTT
few | 16 | TRBJ1-1 | TRBV4-3 | TRBD1 | CASSQAQGASNTEAFF | TGCGCCAGCAGCCAAGCACAGGGGGCCTCTAACACTGAAGCTTTCTTT
- | 13 | TRBJ1-2 | TRBV6-1 | TRBD1 | CASSEGTGGGYTF | TGTGCCAGCAGTGAAGGGACAGGGGGAGGCTACACCTTC
- | 15 | TRBJ2-6 | TRBV19 | - | CASSIGGSGANVLTF | TGTGCCAGTAGTATAGGAGGGTCTGGGGCCAACGTCCTGACTTTC